This TCR beta chain was retrieved from a study of control samples from healthy donors and cancer patients. Repertoires were generated with immunoSEQ multiplex PCR, while TCRdb's copy carries only in-frame clones and drops some. The sample records roughly 120,000 clones, around 89% being singletons. Sequenced sample: blood. This sequence originates from a woman aged 70-85 years in good health.

The CDR3 nucleotides read TGTGCCAGCAGTTCCGGGAGGATAGAAAAACTGTTTTTT. This sequence encodes CASSSGRIEKLFF. The V and J genes are TRBV27 and TRBJ1-4; no clear D. The CDR3 has 13 amino acids. V lost 4 bases to trimming and J lost 8 bases, with 11 bases between them. Per the germline V gene, CDR1 is MNHEY and CDR2 is SMNVEV (reference sequence).